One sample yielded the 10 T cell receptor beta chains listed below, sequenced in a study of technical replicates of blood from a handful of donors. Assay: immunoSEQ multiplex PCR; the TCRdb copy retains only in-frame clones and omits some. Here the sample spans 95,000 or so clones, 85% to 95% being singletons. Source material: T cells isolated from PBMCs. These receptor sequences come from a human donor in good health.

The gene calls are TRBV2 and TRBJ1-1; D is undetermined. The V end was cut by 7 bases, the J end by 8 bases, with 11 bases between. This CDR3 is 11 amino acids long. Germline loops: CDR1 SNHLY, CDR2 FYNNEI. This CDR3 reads CASNVRSEAFF. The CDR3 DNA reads TGTGCCAGCAACGTACGGTCGGAAGCTTTCTTT.

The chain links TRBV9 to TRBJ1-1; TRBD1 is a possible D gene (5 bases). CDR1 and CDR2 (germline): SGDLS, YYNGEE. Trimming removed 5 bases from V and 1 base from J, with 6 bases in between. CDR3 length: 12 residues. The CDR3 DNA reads TGTGCCAGCAGGGGGGGGAACACTGAAGCTTTCTTT. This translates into CASRGGNTEAFF. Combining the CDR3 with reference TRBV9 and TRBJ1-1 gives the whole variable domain DSGVTQTPKHLITATGQRVTLRCSPRSGDLSVYWYQQSLDQGLQFLIQYYNGEERAKGNILERFSAQQFPDLHSELNLSSLELGDSALYFCASRGGNTEAFFGQGTRLTVV.

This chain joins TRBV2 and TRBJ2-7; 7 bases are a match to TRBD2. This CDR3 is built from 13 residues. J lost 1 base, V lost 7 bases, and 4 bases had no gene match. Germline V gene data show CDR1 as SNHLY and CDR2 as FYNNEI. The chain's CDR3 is CASIGRGSYEQYF. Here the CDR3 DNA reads TGTGCCAGCATCGGGCGGGGGTCCTACGAGCAGTACTTC.

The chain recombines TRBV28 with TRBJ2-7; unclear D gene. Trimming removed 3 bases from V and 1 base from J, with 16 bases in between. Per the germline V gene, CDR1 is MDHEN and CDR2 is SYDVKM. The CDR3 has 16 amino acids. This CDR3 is CASSFYGPSKSYEQYF. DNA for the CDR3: TGTGCCAGCAGTTTTTACGGTCCAAGTAAATCCTACGAGCAGTACTTC.

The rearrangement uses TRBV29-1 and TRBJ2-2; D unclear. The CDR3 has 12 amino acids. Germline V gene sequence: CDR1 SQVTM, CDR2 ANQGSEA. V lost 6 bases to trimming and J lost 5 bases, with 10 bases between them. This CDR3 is CSVTRVTGELFF. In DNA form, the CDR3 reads TGCAGCGTCACGAGAGTGACCGGGGAGCTGTTTTTT.

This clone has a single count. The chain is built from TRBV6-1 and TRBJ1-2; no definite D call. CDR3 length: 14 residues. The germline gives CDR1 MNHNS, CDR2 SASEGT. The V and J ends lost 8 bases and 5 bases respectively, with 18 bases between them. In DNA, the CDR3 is TGTGCCAGCGAGAGGGCTGGGTGGTTTTATGGCTACACCTTC. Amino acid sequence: CASERAGWFYGYTF.

Here the CDR3 DNA reads TGTGCCAGCAGCCGGGACAGGGCTGCCGAGCAGTACTTC. Encoded protein: CASSRDRAAEQYF. V is TRBV6-1 and J is TRBJ2-7; TRBD1 matches 9 bases. V gave up 6 bases and J gave up 6 bases; unmatched junction bases: 6. Germline CDR1 MNHNS, CDR2 SASEGT. The CDR3 consists of 13 residues.

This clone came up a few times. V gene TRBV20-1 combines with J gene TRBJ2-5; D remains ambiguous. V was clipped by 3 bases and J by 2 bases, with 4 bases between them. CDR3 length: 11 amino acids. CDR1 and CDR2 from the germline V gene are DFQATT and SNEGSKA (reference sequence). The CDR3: CSASNQETQYF. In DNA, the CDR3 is TGCAGTGCTAGTAATCAAGAGACCCAGTACTTC.

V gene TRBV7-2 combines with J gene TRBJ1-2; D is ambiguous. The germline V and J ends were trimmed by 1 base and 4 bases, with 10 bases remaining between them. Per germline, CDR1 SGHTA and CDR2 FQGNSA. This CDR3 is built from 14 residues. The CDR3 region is CASSLEGGSYGYTF. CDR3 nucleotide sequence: TGTGCCAGCAGCTTAGAAGGAGGGTCCTATGGCTACACCTTC.

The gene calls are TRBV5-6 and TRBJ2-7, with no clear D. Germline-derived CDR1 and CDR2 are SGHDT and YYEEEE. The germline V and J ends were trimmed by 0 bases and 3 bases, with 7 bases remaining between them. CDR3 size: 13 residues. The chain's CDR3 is CASSLGQVYEQYF. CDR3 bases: TGTGCCAGCAGCTTGGGTCAGGTCTACGAGCAGTACTTC.